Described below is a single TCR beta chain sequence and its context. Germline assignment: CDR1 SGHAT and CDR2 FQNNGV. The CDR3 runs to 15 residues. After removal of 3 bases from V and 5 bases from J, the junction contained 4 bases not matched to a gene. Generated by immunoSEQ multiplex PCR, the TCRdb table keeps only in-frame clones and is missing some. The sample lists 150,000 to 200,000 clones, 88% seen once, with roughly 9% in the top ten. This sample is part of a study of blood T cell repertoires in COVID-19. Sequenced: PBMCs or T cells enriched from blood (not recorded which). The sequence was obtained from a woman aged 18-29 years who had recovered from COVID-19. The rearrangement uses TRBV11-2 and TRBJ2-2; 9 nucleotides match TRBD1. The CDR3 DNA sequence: TGTGCCAGCAGCTTCGGGACAGGGTATACCGGGGAGCTGTTTTTT. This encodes CASSFGTGYTGELFF.